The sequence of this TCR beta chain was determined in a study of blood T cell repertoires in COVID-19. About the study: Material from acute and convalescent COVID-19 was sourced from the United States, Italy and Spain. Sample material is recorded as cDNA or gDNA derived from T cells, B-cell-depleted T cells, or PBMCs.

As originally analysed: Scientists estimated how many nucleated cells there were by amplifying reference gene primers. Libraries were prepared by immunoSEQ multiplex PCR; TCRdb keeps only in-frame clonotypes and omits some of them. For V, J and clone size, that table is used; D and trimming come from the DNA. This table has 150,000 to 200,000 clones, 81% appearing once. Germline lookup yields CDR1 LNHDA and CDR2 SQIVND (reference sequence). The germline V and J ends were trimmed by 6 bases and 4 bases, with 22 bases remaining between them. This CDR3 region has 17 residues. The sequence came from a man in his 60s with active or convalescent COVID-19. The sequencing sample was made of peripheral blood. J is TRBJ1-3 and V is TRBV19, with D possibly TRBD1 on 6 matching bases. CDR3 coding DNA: TGTGCCAGTAGCATCCGGAAGTCAGGGGATCTAGGAAACACCATATATTTT. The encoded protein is CASSIRKSGDLGNTIYF.